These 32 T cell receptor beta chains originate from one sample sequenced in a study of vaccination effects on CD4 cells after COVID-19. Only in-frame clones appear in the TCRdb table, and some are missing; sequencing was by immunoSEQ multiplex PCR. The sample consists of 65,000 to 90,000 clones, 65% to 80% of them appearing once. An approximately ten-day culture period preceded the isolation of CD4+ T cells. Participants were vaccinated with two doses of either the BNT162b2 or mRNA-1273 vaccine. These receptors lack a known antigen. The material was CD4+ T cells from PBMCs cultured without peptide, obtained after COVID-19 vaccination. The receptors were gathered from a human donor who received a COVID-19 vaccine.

The DNA for the CDR3 is TGTGCCAGCAGCCTAGGCAGGGGGCAGAGCTATGGCTACACCTTC. This codes for CASSLGRGQSYGYTF. The rearrangement uses TRBV2 and TRBJ1-2; TRBD1 agrees at 8 bases. Germline CDR1 SNHLY, CDR2 FYNNEI. This CDR3 has 15 amino acids. V lost 6 bases and J lost 4; bases outside the gene matches: 10.

CDR3: CASSRTASYEQYV. CDR3 bases: TGTGCCAGCAGCCGGACAGCTTCCTACGAGCAGTACGTC. The chain links TRBV6-5 to TRBJ2-7; possible D gene TRBD1, 6 bases. Between the trimmed V and J ends, which lost 6 bases and 1 base, there was a span of 10 bases. Germline-derived CDR1 and CDR2 are MNHEY and SVGAGI. CDR3 length: 13 residues.

The DNA of the CDR3 is TGTGCCAGCTCACCAACCGACAGTAACTATGGCTACACCTTC. This translates into CASSPTDSNYGYTF. The chain carries TRBV18 and TRBJ1-2; tentatively, D is TRBD1 (5 bases). The germline CDR1 and CDR2 sequences are KGHSH and LQKENI. The CDR3 extends over 14 amino acids. V lost 2 bases, J lost 1 base, and 8 bases lay in between.

The CDR3 coding sequence is TGTGCCCGAACTGGGGGAGGAAACACCATATATTTT. Encoded protein: CARTGGGNTIYF. The genes are TRBV30 and TRBJ1-3; tentative D call: TRBD1 (5 bases). CDR3 size: 12 residues. The V gene lost 8 bases and the J gene lost 4 bases, with 12 bases spanning the gap. CDR1 GTSNPN and CDR2 SVGIG come from the germline V gene (reference sequence).

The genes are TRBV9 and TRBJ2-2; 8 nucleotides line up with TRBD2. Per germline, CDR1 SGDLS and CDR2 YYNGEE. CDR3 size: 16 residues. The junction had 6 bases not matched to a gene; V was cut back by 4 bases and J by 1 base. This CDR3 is CASSSRSGGNTGELFF. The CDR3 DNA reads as TGTGCCAGCAGCTCGAGGAGCGGGGGGAACACCGGGGAGCTGTTTTTT.

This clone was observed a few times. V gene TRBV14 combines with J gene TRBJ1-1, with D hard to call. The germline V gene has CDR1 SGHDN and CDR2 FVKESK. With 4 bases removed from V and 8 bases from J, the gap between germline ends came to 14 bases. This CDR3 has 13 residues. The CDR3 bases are TGTGCCAGCAGCCGGCGAGGGAGAGGGGAAGCTTTCTTT. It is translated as CASSRRGRGEAFF. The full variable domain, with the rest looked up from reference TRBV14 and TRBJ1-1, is EAGVTQFPSHSVIEKGQTVTLRCDPISGHDNLYWYRRVMGKEIKFLLHFVKESKQDESGMPNNRFLAERTGGTYSTLKVQPAELEDSGVYFCASSRRGRGEAFFGQGTRLTVV.

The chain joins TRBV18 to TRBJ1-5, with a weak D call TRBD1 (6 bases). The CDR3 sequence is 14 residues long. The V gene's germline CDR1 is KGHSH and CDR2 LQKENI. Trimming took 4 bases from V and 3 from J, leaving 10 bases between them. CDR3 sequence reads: CASSQQGANQPQHF. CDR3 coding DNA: TGTGCCAGCTCACAACAGGGCGCCAATCAGCCCCAGCATTTT.

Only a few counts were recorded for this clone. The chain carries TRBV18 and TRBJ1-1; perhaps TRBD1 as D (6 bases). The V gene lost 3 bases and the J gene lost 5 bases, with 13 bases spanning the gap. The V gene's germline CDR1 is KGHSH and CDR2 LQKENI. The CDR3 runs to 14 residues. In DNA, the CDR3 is TGTGCCAGCTCACCTCAGGGGTTGGGGACTGAAGCTTTCTTT. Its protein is CASSPQGLGTEAFF.

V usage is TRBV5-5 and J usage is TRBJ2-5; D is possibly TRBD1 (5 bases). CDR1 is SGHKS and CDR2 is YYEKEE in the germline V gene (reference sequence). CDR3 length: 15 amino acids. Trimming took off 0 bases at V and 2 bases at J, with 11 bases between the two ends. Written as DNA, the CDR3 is TGTGCCAGCAGCTTGGCCCAGGGTTGGCAAGAGACCCAGTACTTC. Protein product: CASSLAQGWQETQYF. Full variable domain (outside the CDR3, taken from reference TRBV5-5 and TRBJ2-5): DAGVTQSPTHLIKTRGQQVTLRCSPISGHKSVSWYQQVLGQGPQFIFQYYEKEERGRGNFPDRFSARQFPNYSSELNVNALLLGDSALYLCASSLAQGWQETQYFGPGTRLLVL.

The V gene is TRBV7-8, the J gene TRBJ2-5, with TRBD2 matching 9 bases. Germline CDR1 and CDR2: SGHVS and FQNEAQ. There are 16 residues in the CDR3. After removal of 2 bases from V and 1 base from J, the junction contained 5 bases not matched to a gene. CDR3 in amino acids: CASSLRLAGPQETQYF. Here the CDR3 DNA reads TGTGCCAGCAGCTTACGGCTAGCGGGACCCCAAGAGACCCAGTACTTC.

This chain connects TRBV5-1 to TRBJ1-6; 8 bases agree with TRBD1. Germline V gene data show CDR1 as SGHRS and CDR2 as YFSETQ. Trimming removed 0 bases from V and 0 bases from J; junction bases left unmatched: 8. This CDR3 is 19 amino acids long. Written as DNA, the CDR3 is TGCGCCAGCAGCTTGGCCCCGGGACAGGCGAGCTCCTATAATTCACCCCTCCACTTT. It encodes CASSLAPGQASSYNSPLHF. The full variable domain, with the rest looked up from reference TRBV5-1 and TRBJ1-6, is KAGVTQTPRYLIKTRGQQVTLSCSPISGHRSVSWYQQTPGQGLQFLFEYFSETQRNKGNFPGRFSGRQFSNSRSEMNVSTLELGDSALYLCASSLAPGQASSYNSPLHFGNGTRLTVT.

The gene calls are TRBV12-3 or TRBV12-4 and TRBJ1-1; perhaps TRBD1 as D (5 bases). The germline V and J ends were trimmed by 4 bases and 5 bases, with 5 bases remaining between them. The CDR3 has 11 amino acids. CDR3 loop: CASSWGTEAFF. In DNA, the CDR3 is TGTGCCAGCAGTTGGGGGACTGAAGCTTTCTTT.

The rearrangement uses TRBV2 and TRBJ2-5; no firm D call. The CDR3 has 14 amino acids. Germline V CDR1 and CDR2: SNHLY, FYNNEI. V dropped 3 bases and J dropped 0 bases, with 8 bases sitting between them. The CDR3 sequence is CASSENPYQETQYF. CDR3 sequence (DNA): TGTGCCAGCAGTGAGAATCCGTACCAAGAGACCCAGTACTTC.

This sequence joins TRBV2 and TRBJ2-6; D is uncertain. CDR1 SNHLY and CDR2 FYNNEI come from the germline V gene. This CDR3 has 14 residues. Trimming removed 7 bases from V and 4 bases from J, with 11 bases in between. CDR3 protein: CASTSRAGANVLTF. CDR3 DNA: TGTGCCAGCACGAGTAGGGCCGGGGCCAACGTCCTGACTTTC.

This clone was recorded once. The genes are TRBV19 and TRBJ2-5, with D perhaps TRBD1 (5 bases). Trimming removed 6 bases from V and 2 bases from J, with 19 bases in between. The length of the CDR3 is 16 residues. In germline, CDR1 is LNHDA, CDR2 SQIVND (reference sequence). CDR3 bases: TGTGCCAGTAGCCTCATAGGGGCCGGTAAACAAGAGACCCAGTACTTC. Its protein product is CASSLIGAGKQETQYF.

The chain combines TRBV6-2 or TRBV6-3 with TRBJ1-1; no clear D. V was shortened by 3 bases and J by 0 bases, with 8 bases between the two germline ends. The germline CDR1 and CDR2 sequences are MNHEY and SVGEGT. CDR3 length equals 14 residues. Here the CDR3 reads CASSYNGVNTEAFF. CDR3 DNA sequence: TGTGCCAGCAGTTATAACGGGGTGAACACTGAAGCTTTCTTT.

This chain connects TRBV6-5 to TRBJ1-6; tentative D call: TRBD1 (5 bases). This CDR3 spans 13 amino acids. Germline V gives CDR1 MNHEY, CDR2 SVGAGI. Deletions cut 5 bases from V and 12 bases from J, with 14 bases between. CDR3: CASSLGPAGPLHF. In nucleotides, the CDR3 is TGTGCCAGCAGTCTGGGGCCCGCGGGACCCCTCCACTTT.

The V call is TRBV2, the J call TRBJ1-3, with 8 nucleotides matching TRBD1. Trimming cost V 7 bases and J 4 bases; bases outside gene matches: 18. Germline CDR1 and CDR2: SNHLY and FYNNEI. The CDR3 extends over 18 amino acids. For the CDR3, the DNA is TGTGCCAGCAAACCGGGACAGGACTTTTATTTCGCCGGAAACACCATATATTTT. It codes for CASKPGQDFYFAGNTIYF.

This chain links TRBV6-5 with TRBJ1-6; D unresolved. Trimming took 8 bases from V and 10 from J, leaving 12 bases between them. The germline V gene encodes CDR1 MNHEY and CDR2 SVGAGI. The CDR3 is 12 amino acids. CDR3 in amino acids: CASWGVGSPLHF. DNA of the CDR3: TGTGCCAGCTGGGGTGTCGGCTCACCCCTCCACTTT.

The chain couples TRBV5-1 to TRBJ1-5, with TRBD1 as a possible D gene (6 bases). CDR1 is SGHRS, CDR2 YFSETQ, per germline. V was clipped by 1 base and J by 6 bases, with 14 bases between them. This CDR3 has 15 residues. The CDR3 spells CASSLYMTGAQPQHF. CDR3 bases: TGCGCCAGCAGCTTGTACATGACAGGCGCTCAGCCCCAGCATTTT.

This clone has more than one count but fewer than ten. CDR3 in DNA: TGCGCCAGCAGCGATGGTAATGCAGGTCGATACACTGAAGCTTTCTTT. Its protein product is CASSDGNAGRYTEAFF. This rearrangement joins TRBV5-1 to TRBJ1-1; D gene ambiguous. Looked up from germline, CDR1 is SGHRS and CDR2 is YFSETQ. This CDR3 comprises 16 residues. With 4 bases removed from V and 3 bases from J, the gap between germline ends came to 19 bases.

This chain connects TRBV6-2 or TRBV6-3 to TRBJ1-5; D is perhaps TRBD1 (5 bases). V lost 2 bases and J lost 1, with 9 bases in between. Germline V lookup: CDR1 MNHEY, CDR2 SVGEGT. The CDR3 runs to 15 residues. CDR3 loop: CASSYSRGSNQPQHF. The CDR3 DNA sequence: TGTGCCAGCAGTTACAGTCGGGGCAGCAATCAGCCCCAGCATTTT.

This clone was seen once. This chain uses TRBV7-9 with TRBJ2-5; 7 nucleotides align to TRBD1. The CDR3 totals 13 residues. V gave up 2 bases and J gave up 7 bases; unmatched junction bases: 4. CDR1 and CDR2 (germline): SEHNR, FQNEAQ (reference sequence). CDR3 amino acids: CASSLTGAATQYF. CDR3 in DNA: TGTGCCAGCAGCTTAACAGGGGCGGCGACCCAGTACTTC.

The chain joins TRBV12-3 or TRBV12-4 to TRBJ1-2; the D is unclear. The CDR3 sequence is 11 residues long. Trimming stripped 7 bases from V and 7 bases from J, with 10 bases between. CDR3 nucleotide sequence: TGTGCCAGCACGGGTAGCACTGGCTACACCTTC. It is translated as CASTGSTGYTF.

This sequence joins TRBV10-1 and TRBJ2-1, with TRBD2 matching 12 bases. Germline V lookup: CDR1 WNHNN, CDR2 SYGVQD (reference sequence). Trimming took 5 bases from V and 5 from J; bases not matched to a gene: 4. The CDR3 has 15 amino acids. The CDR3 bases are TGCGCCAGCAGTTTGCTAGCGGGGGGGGACAATGAGCAGTTCTTC. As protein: CASSLLAGGDNEQFF.

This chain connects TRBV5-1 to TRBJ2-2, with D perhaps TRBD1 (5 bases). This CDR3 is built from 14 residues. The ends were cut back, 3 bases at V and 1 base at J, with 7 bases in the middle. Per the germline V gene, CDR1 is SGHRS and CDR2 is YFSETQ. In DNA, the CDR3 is TGCGCCAGCAGCTCGCAGGGGAACACCGGGGAGCTGTTTTTT. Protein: CASSSQGNTGELFF.

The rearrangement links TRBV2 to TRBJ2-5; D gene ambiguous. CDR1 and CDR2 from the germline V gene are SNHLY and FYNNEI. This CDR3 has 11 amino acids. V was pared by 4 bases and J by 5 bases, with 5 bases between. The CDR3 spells CASSASETQYF. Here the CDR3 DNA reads TGTGCCAGCAGTGCATCGGAGACCCAGTACTTC.

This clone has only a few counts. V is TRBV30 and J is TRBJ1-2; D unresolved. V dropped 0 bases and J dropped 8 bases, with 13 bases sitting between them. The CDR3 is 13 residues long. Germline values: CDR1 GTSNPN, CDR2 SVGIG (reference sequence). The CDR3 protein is CAWSVLHSAGYTF. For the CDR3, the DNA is TGTGCCTGGAGTGTCCTTCACTCCGCGGGCTACACCTTC.

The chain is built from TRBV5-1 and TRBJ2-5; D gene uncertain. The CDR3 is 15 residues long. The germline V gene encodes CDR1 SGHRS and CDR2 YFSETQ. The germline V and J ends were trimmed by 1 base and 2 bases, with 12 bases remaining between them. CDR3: CASSLNMRAQETQYF. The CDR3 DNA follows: TGCGCCAGCAGCTTGAACATGAGAGCACAAGAGACCCAGTACTTC.

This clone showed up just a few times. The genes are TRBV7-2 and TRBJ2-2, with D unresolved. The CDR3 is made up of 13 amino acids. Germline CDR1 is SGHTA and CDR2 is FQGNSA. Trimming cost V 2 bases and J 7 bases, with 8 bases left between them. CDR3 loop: CASSLNGFGELFF. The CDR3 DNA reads TGTGCCAGCAGCTTAAACGGATTCGGGGAGCTGTTTTTT.

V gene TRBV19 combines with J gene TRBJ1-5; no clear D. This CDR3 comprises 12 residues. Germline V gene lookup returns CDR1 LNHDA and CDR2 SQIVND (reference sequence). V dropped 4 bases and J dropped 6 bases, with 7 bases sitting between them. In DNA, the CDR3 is TGTGCCAGTAGTAGGGGAACTCAGCCCCAGCATTTT. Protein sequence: CASSRGTQPQHF.

Written as DNA, the CDR3 is TGCGCCAGCAGCCAAGAGGTGAGGGGGGCGAACACCGGGGAGCTGTTTTTT. Translated, it gives CASSQEVRGANTGELFF. V usage is TRBV4-1 and J usage is TRBJ2-2; D may correspond to TRBD1 or TRBD2 (6 bases each). Germline V gives CDR1 MGHRA, CDR2 YSYEKL. The length of the CDR3 is 17 residues. V was pared by 0 bases and J by 0 bases, with 11 bases between.